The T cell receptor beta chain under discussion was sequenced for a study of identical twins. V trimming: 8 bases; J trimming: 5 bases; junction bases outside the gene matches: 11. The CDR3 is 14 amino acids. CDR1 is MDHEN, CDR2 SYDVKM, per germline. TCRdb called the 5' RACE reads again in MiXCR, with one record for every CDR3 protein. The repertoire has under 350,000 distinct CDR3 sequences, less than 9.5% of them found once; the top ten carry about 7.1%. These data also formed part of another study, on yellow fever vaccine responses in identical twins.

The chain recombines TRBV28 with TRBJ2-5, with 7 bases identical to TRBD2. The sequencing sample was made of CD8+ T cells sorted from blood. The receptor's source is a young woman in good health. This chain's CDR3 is CASVAQGGSETQYF. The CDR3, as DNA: TGTGCCAGCGTAGCGCAGGGAGGGTCGGAGACCCAGTACTTC.